Given below is one T cell receptor (beta chain) in context. Its antigen is currently unknown. One end of the junction is discordant with germline, which a read error may explain. The data originate from a study of T cell responses to AZD1222 COVID-19 vaccine. CDR3 length: 15 amino acids. The germline CDR1 and CDR2 sequences are LGHNA and YNFKEQ. TCRdb's table, derived via immunoSEQ multiplex PCR, lists solely in-frame clones and lacks some. The repertoire has about 73,000 clones, around 88% of them found once; the top ten carry 20%. Overall study results and limits: The study found vaccine-associated CD4 TCRs spanning spike, dominant at 160-218 and 743-854. Clonal diversity may have been underestimated, and the donors were mostly white British, with more females than males. No repertoire was sampled before or during the peak T cell response, only after it.

The TCR originated in an adult in good health. The V and J genes are TRBV4-2 and TRBJ1-6; D is undetermined. Material: peripheral blood, obtained on day 0 of AZD1222 vaccination. CDR3 DNA sequence: TGTGCCAGCAGCAAAGACAAGGGTCACTATTCACCCCTCCACTTT. Translation gives CASSKDKGHYSPLHF.